Listed below are T cell receptor beta chains from one sample, sequenced in a study of CD8 T cells in ankylosing spondylitis. TCRdb recomputed calls from the 5' RACE reads with MiXCR, one row per CDR3 protein. This sample has 130,000 or so distinct CDR3 sequences, with under 20% found just once. Specimen: blood, either unsorted or a sorted T cell fraction (not recorded which). The receptors here all came from a male donor with ankylosing spondylitis. Both conserved end residues are part of each CDR3. A D gene is named only where the DNA matches it firmly. A row's size may be missing; if present it is once, few, many or a size class.

j_call,clone_size,d_call,v_call,cdr3_aa,cdr3_nt
TRBJ2-7,NA,NA,TRBV7-9,CASSYGLQSYEQYF,TGTGCCAGCAGCTACGGACTACAGTCCTACGAGCAGTACTTC
TRBJ2-7,many,NA,TRBV5-1,CASSSPDGSSIEQYF,TGCGCCAGCAGCTCACCCGACGGGTCATCTATCGAGCAGTACTTC
TRBJ2-5,few,NA,TRBV4-1,CASSPVWGGSLETQYF,TGCGCCAGCAGCCCAGTTTGGGGCGGTTCGTTGGAGACCCAGTACTTT
TRBJ2-1,many,TRBD2,TRBV29-1,CSVEGGLAGENEQFF,TGCAGCGTTGAAGGCGGACTAGCGGGCGAAAATGAGCAGTTCTTC
TRBJ2-1,few,TRBD2,TRBV3-1,CASSPGLAGAHEQFF,TGTGCCAGCAGCCCGGGACTAGCGGGAGCCCATGAGCAGTTCTTC
TRBJ2-2,few,NA,TRBV6-1,CASSEVEHTGELFF,TGTGCCAGCAGTGAAGTTGAGCACACCGGGGAGCTGTTTTTT
TRBJ1-2,few,NA,TRBV7-2,CASQPLTAANYGYTF,TGTGCCAGCCAGCCCCTGACCGCGGCTAACTATGGCTACACCTTC
TRBJ2-6,many,NA,TRBV29-1,CSVLLTLGANVLTF,TGCAGCGTTTTACTGACGTTGGGGGCCAACGTCCTGACTTTC
TRBJ2-2,NA,NA,TRBV7-3,CASSSRTAGGAGELFF,TGTGCCAGCAGCTCCCGAACGGCCGGAGGGGCCGGGGAGCTGTTTTTT
TRBJ2-7,once,NA,TRBV2,CASIGGDPRGYEQYF,TGTGCCAGCATTGGGGGAGACCCAAGGGGTTACGAGCAGTACTTC
TRBJ1-1,NA,NA,TRBV6-5,CASRSSENTEAFF,TGTGCCAGCAGGTCCTCGGAGAACACTGAAGCTTTCTTT
TRBJ1-1,NA,TRBD1,TRBV5-1,CASSYGLGTGEVTEAFF,TGCGCCAGCAGCTATGGGCTTGGGACAGGGGAAGTTACTGAAGCTTTCTTT
TRBJ2-1,NA,NA,TRBV27,CASGFSYNEQFF,TGTGCCAGCGGATTTTCCTACAATGAGCAGTTCTTC
TRBJ1-5,few,TRBD1,TRBV12-3/TRBV12-4,CASSFSGTGGDQPQHF,TGTGCCAGCAGTTTTTCCGGGACAGGGGGCGATCAGCCCCAGCATTTT
TRBJ1-5,NA,NA,TRBV6-1,CASRHQYSNQPQHF,TGTGCCAGCCGACACCAGTATAGCAATCAGCCCCAGCATTTT
TRBJ2-1,few,TRBD2,TRBV28,CASIVSGLLYNEQFF,TGTGCCAGCATCGTATCGGGACTACTTTACAATGAGCAGTTCTTC
TRBJ1-6,few,NA,TRBV7-3,CASSLGGHSPLHF,TGTGCCAGCAGTCTCGGCGGTCATTCACCCCTCCACTTT
TRBJ2-6,NA,NA,TRBV29-1,CSVEGDPLSGANVLTF,TGCAGCGTTGAAGGCGACCCCCTCTCTGGGGCCAACGTCCTGACTTTC
TRBJ2-3,many,NA,TRBV29-1,CSVGRASSTDTQYF,TGCAGCGTGGGTCGAGCCTCTAGCACAGATACGCAGTATTTT
TRBJ1-2,NA,TRBD1,TRBV27,CASSSGQGSGYTF,TGTGCCAGCAGTTCCGGACAGGGGTCTGGCTACACCTTC
TRBJ1-2,NA,NA,TRBV12-5,CASAPPGVRDGYTF,TGTGCTAGTGCCCCACCGGGAGTGAGGGATGGCTACACCTTC
TRBJ1-2,few,NA,TRBV27,CASSLSSRGYGYTF,TGTGCCAGCAGTTTATCCAGCCGGGGCTATGGCTACACCTTC
TRBJ2-7,NA,NA,TRBV2,CASSGGLTSYEQYF,TGTGCCAGCAGTGGGGGACTGACCAGTTACGAGCAGTACTTC
TRBJ2-1,once,TRBD2,TRBV7-9,CASSLGAGAFTNEQFF,TGTGCCAGCAGCTTAGGGGCGGGAGCTTTTACCAATGAGCAGTTCTTC
TRBJ2-2,NA,NA,TRBV12-3/TRBV12-4,CASSLIGGRAGELFF,TGTGCCAGCAGTTTAATCGGGGGGCGCGCCGGGGAGCTGTTTTTT
TRBJ2-5,few,NA,TRBV7-9,CASSLLGEEETQYF,TGTGCCAGCAGCCTACTGGGAGAGGAAGAGACCCAGTACTTC
TRBJ2-3,NA,TRBD2,TRBV5-4,CASSSGTSGITDTQYF,TGTGCCAGCAGCTCGGGGACTAGCGGGATTACAGATACGCAGTATTTT
TRBJ1-5,NA,NA,TRBV19,CASKVWRVLSNQPQHF,TGTGCCAGTAAGGTATGGCGGGTCCTTAGCAATCAGCCCCAGCATTTT
TRBJ2-2,NA,NA,TRBV5-1,CASRTANTGELFF,TGCGCCAGCAGGACAGCGAACACCGGGGAGCTGTTTTTT
TRBJ2-1,few,NA,TRBV5-8,CANLDGLSSYNEQFF,TGTGCCAACCTTGACGGGCTGAGCTCCTACAATGAGCAGTTCTTC
TRBJ1-1,many,NA,TRBV5-1,CASSLGGGNTEAFF,TGCGCCAGCAGCCTAGGTGGTGGGAACACTGAAGCTTTCTTT
TRBJ2-7,NA,TRBD2,TRBV6-1,CASSRGLAGARFYEQYF,TGTGCCAGCTCTCGTGGGCTAGCGGGCGCAAGATTCTACGAGCAGTACTTC
TRBJ2-3,few,TRBD2,TRBV7-6,CASSLVSGRSTDTQYF,TGTGCCAGCAGCTTAGTTAGCGGGAGGAGCACAGATACGCAGTATTTT
TRBJ2-5,NA,NA,TRBV11-1,CASSPLARQETQYF,TGTGCCAGCAGCCCCCTAGCGAGACAAGAGACCCAGTACTTC
TRBJ2-6,NA,NA,TRBV7-9,CASSPRLGANVLTF,TGTGCCAGCAGCCCCCGTCTAGGGGCCAACGTCCTGACTTTC
TRBJ1-1,few,NA,TRBV12-3/TRBV12-4,CASSLAAWGEAFF,TGTGCCAGCAGTTTGGCCGCCTGGGGTGAAGCTTTCTTT
TRBJ2-1,NA,TRBD2,TRBV12-3/TRBV12-4,CASSRWTSFIEQFF,TGTGCCAGCAGTCGATGGACTAGTTTCATTGAGCAGTTCTTC
TRBJ2-4,few,TRBD2,TRBV27,CASSLAGVLSGGNIQYF,TGTGCCAGCAGTTTAGCGGGAGTTTTGTCTGGCGGAAACATTCAGTACTTC
TRBJ2-2,few,TRBD2,TRBV5-1,CASSLALAGGNTGELFF,TGCGCCAGCAGCTTGGCCCTCGCGGGAGGTAACACCGGGGAGCTGTTTTTT
TRBJ1-5,NA,TRBD1,TRBV5-1,CASSPGQDHQPQHF,TGCGCCAGCAGCCCGGGACAGGACCATCAGCCCCAGCATTTT
TRBJ1-2,few,NA,TRBV9,CASTMRWNYGYTF,TGTGCCAGCACCATGCGGTGGAACTATGGCTACACCTTC
TRBJ1-2,NA,TRBD1,TRBV9,CASSLGQDYGYTF,TGTGCCAGCAGCCTTGGACAGGACTATGGCTACACCTTC
TRBJ2-7,few,TRBD2,TRBV6-2/TRBV6-3,CASSPVGTSGYEQYF,TGTGCCAGCAGCCCCGTCGGGACTAGCGGGTACGAGCAGTACTTC
TRBJ2-1,few,NA,TRBV5-6,CASSSGRNEQFF,TGTGCCAGCAGCTCGGGACGAAATGAGCAGTTCTTC
TRBJ2-7,few,TRBD2,TRBV5-1,CASSFSAGEEQYF,TGCGCCAGCAGCTTTTCAGCGGGAGAGGAGCAGTACTTC
TRBJ1-1,few,NA,TRBV7-6,CASSLGGALAFF,TGTGCCAGCAGCTTAGGAGGGGCATTGGCTTTCTTT
TRBJ1-4,few,TRBD1,TRBV7-9,CASSSRQGVTNEKLFF,TGTGCCAGCAGCTCACGACAGGGGGTAACTAATGAAAAACTGTTTTTT
TRBJ2-1,many,NA,TRBV3-1,CASSQEGLSYNEQFF,TGTGCCAGCAGCCAAGAGGGCTTATCCTACAATGAGCAGTTCTTC